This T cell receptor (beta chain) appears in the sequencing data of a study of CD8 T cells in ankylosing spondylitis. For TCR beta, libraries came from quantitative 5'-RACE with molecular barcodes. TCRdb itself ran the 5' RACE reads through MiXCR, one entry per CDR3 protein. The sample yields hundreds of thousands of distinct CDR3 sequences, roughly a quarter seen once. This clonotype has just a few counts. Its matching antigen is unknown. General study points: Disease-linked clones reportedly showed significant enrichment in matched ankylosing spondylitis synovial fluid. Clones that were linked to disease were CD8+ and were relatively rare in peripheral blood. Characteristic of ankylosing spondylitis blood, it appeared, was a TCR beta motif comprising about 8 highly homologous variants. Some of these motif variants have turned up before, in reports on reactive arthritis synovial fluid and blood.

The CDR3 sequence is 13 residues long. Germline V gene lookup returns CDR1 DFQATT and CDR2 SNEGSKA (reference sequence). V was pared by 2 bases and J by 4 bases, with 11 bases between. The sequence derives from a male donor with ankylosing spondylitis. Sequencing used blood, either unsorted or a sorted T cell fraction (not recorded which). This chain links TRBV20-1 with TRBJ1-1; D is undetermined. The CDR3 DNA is TGCAGTGCTAGACCCCTAAGTGGCACTGAAGCTTTCTTT. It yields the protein CSARPLSGTEAFF.